These 4 T cell receptor beta chains came from one sample sequenced in a study of post-analysis software for immune sequencing data. Study-wide results and caveats: The study found TRBV5-6, TRBV5-1 and TRBV20-1 among a few TRBV segments more frequent in patients than controls.

What these receptors recognize is not known. cDNA libraries for TCR beta contained unique molecular identifiers. Using its own MiXCR run on the PCR reads, TCRdb lists one record per CDR3 protein. Among fewer than 850,000 distinct CDR3 sequences listed, around 46% were seen once. The sample taken for sequencing was blood. The origin of the receptors is a girl under 18 with multiple sclerosis.

The chain joins TRBV29-1 to TRBJ2-1; D not certain. This CDR3 is built from 15 residues. In germline, CDR1 is SQVTM, CDR2 ANQGSEA. Between the trimmed V and J ends, which lost 4 bases and 0 bases, there was a span of 13 bases. CDR3 sequence: CSVGLRLSSYNEQFF. In nucleotides, the CDR3 is TGCAGCGTTGGTCTGCGGCTCAGCTCCTACAATGAGCAGTTCTTC.

The chain uses TRBV14 and TRBJ2-3; D is undetermined. The CDR3 spans 15 residues. Germline V CDR1 and CDR2: SGHDN, FVKESK. Deletions cut 0 bases from V and 6 bases from J, with 13 bases between. This CDR3 is CASSQDREFGDTQYF. The CDR3 DNA sequence: TGTGCCAGCAGCCAAGATCGTGAGTTCGGGGATACGCAGTATTTT.

The J gene is TRBJ2-7, the V gene TRBV7-2, with 9 bases that match TRBD2. This CDR3 is 16 amino acids long. Germline CDR1 and CDR2: SGHTA and FQGNSA. V lost 4 bases, J lost 4 bases, and 11 bases stayed unmatched. DNA for the CDR3: TGTGCCAGCAGCTCGAAAAGCGGGGGGAAAGGGTACGAGCAGTACTTC. Translated: CASSSKSGGKGYEQYF.

V usage is TRBV7-9 and J usage is TRBJ2-5, with TRBD2 matching 13 bases. The V gene's germline CDR1 is SEHNR and CDR2 FQNEAQ (reference sequence). The V and J ends lost 5 bases and 6 bases, in that order; junction bases with no gene match: 6. The CDR3 is made up of 15 amino acids. In DNA form, the CDR3 reads TGTGCCAGCAGCGAAAGGACTAGCGGGAGCCAGACCCAGTACTTC. Translated: CASSERTSGSQTQYF.